The T cell receptor (beta chain) under discussion was sequenced for a study of blood T cells in healthy people across ages. Study-level points and caveats: Strong correlation was found linking TCR beta diversity to naive T cell percentage.

Next came a second PCR, run for about 7 to 12 cycles, which used a sample-barcoded 5' primer along with a J-beta primer mix. TCRdb analysed the 5' RACE reads with MiXCR anew, one entry per CDR3 protein. The sample lists 1.5 million to 2 million distinct CDR3 sequences; roughly 27% were seen once. V dropped 1 base and J dropped 0 bases, with 10 bases sitting between them. The germline V gene has CDR1 SGHRS and CDR2 YFSETQ. The CDR3 runs 15 residues. Comment on this clonotype: What it recognizes is unknown.

This chain joins TRBV5-1 and TRBJ1-2; the D is unclear. Sequenced: blood. The receptor was isolated from a woman aged 25 to 39 in good health. This chain's CDR3 is CASSLNTFTNYGYTF. The CDR3 DNA reads as TGCGCCAGCAGCTTGAACACCTTTACTAACTATGGCTACACCTTC. Complete variable domain (other parts from reference TRBV5-1 and TRBJ1-2): KAGVTQTPRYLIKTRGQQVTLSCSPISGHRSVSWYQQTPGQGLQFLFEYFSETQRNKGNFPGRFSGRQFSNSRSEMNVSTLELGDSALYLCASSLNTFTNYGYTFGSGTRLTVV.